This is a list of T cell receptor beta chains from one sample in a study of CD8 T cells in ankylosing spondylitis. TCRdb called the 5' RACE reads again in MiXCR, with one record for every CDR3 protein. The repertoire includes 130,000 or so distinct CDR3 sequences, 17% of them detected once, and 33% sits in the top ten. Material: blood, either unsorted or a sorted T cell fraction (not recorded which). The origin of the receptors is a male donor with ankylosing spondylitis. Each CDR3 is given with its conserved first and last residue. D genes are given only for firm matches. Size values are once, few and many counts, or a class for expanded clones, and some rows have none.

J: TRBJ2-7
D: TRBD2
V: TRBV12-3/TRBV12-4
size: few
DNA: TGTGCCAGCAGTTGGACTAGCGGGAAAACCTACGAGCAGTACTTC
CDR3: CASSWTSGKTYEQYF

J: TRBJ2-3
D: -
V: TRBV29-1
size: few
DNA: TGCAGCGTTGAAGATAGAGATCAACCAACAGATACGCAGTATTTT
CDR3: CSVEDRDQPTDTQYF

J: TRBJ2-1
D: TRBD2
V: TRBV27
size: -
DNA: TGTGCCAGCAAGTGGAGTAGCGGGAGCGGGAGCTCCTACAATGAGCAGTTCTTC
CDR3: CASKWSSGSGSSYNEQFF

J: TRBJ2-3
D: -
V: TRBV12-3/TRBV12-4
size: few
DNA: TGTGCCAGCAGTCCCTCACTAGTGCCAGATACGCAGTATTTT
CDR3: CASSPSLVPDTQYF

J: TRBJ1-5
D: -
V: TRBV7-8
size: -
DNA: TGTGCCAGCAGCCCGGGGGGTGTCAGCCAGCCCCAGCATTTT
CDR3: CASSPGGVSQPQHF

J: TRBJ2-1
D: -
V: TRBV10-3
size: few
DNA: TGTGCCATCAGTGAGGGATTCTCCTACAATGAGCAGTTCTTC
CDR3: CAISEGFSYNEQFF

J: TRBJ2-7
D: -
V: TRBV5-1
size: many
DNA: TGCGCCAGCAGCCAAACTACCAGCTCCTACGAGCAGTACTTC
CDR3: CASSQTTSSYEQYF

J: TRBJ2-7
D: TRBD2
V: TRBV28
size: -
DNA: TGTGCCAGCATCCATACTAGCGGGAGTCGGTCCTACGAGCAGTACTTC
CDR3: CASIHTSGSRSYEQYF

J: TRBJ2-3
D: -
V: TRBV12-3/TRBV12-4
size: many
DNA: TGTGCCAGCAGTTCTGGGTCAGCTAGCACAGATACGCAGTATTTT
CDR3: CASSSGSASTDTQYF

J: TRBJ1-1
D: -
V: TRBV9
size: few
DNA: TGTGCCAGCAGCGTTCGGGGGGGCGAAGCTTTCTTT
CDR3: CASSVRGGEAFF

J: TRBJ2-7
D: -
V: TRBV15
size: -
DNA: TGTGCCACCAGCCCGGACCTTTTCTACGAGCAGTACTTC
CDR3: CATSPDLFYEQYF

J: TRBJ1-5
D: -
V: TRBV20-1
size: -
DNA: TGCAGTGCTAGAGATCTCGGGGGCGGGCAGCCCCAGCATTTT
CDR3: CSARDLGGGQPQHF

J: TRBJ1-4
D: -
V: TRBV28
size: -
DNA: TGTGCCAGCAGTTTATTTGGGGCCGGTAGGAATGAAAAACTGTTTTTT
CDR3: CASSLFGAGRNEKLFF

J: TRBJ1-1
D: -
V: TRBV29-1
size: many
DNA: TGCAGCGTTGAGACCGCTTATAACACTGAAGCTTTCTTT
CDR3: CSVETAYNTEAFF

J: TRBJ2-7
D: TRBD2
V: TRBV7-9
size: -
DNA: TGTGCCAGCATCCCGGGGATAGCGGGGGAATACGAGCAGTACTTC
CDR3: CASIPGIAGEYEQYF

J: TRBJ2-1
D: -
V: TRBV13
size: -
DNA: TGTGCCAGCAGCTTAGGCCTAAGTGAGCAGTTCTTC
CDR3: CASSLGLSEQFF

J: TRBJ1-1
D: -
V: TRBV27
size: -
DNA: TGTGCCAGCAGTCCCACAGGGAGTAGTGAAGCTTTCTTT
CDR3: CASSPTGSSEAFF

J: TRBJ2-4
D: -
V: TRBV12-3/TRBV12-4
size: few
DNA: TGTGCCAGCAGTTTAGGTAACGACATTCAGTACTTC
CDR3: CASSLGNDIQYF